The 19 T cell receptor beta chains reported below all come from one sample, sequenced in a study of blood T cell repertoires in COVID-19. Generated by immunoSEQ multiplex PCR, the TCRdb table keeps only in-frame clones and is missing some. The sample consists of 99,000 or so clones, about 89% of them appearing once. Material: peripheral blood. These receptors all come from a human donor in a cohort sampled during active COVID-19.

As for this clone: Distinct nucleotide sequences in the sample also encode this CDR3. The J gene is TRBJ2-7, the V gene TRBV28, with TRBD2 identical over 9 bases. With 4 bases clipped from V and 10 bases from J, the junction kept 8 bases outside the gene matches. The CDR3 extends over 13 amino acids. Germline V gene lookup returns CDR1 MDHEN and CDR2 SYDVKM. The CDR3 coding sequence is TGTGCCAGCAGTTATGGACTAGCGAGGGAACAGTACTTC. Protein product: CASSYGLAREQYF. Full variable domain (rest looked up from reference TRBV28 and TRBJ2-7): DVKVTQSSRYLVKRTGEKVFLECVQDMDHENMFWYRQDPGLGLRLIYFSYDVKMKEKGDIPEGYSVSREKKERFSLILESASTNQTSMYLCASSYGLAREQYFGPGTRLTVT.

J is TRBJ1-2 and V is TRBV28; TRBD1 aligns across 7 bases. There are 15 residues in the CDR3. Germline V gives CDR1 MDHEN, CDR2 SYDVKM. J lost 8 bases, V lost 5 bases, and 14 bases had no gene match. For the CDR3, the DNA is TGTGCCAGCAGTAGGACAGGCATGGCCGGTAAAGGCTACACCTTC. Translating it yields CASSRTGMAGKGYTF.

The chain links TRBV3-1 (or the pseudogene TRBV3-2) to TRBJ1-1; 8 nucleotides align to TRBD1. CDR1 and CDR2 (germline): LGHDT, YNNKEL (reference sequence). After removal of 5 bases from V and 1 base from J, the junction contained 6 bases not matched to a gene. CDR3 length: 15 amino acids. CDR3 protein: CASSSQGAQNTEAFF. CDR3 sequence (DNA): TGTGCCAGCAGCTCGCAGGGGGCTCAGAACACTGAAGCTTTCTTT.

CDR3 loop: CASSSQGPTTNEKLFF. The CDR3 DNA sequence: TGTGCCAGCAGCTCTCAGGGGCCCACAACTAATGAAAAACTGTTTTTT. The rearrangement links TRBV7-2 to TRBJ1-4; tentative D call: TRBD1 (6 bases). The CDR3 is made up of 16 amino acids. Trimming took 4 bases from V and 0 from J, leaving 12 bases between them. CDR1 and CDR2 from the germline V gene are SGHTA and FQGNSA.

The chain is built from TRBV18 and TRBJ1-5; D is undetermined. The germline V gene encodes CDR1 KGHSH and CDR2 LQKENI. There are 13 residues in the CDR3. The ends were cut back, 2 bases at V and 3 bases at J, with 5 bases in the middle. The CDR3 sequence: CASSPALNQPQHF. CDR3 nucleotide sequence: TGTGCCAGCTCACCAGCGCTCAATCAGCCCCAGCATTTT.

The CDR3 nucleotides read TGCGCCAGCAGCCGTCTCCCCAAGGGGGCTACTAATGAAAAACTGTTTTTT. Its protein product is CASSRLPKGATNEKLFF. The chain joins TRBV4-1 to TRBJ1-4; 7 bases are a match to TRBD1. CDR3 size: 17 residues. V lost 4 bases, J lost 2 bases, and 10 bases stayed unmatched. Germline V gene data show CDR1 as MGHRA and CDR2 as YSYEKL.

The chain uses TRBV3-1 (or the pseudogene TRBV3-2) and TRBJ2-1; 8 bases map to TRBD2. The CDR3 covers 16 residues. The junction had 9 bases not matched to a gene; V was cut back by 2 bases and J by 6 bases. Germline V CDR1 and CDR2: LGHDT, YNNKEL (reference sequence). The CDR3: CASSQQRESVGNEQFF. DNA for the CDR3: TGTGCCAGCAGCCAACAGCGGGAGTCCGTTGGCAATGAGCAGTTCTTC.

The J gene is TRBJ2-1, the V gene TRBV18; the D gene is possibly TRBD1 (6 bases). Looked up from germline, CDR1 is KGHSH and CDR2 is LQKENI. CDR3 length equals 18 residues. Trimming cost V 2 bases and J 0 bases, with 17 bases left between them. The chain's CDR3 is CASSPWTDGLSSYNEQFF. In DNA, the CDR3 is TGTGCCAGCTCACCATGGACAGATGGACTGAGCTCCTACAATGAGCAGTTCTTC. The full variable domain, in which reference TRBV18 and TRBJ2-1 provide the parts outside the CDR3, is NAGVMQNPRHLVRRRGQEARLRCSPMKGHSHVYWYRQLPEEGLKFMVYLQKENIIDESGMPKERFSAEFPKEGPSILRIQQVVRGDSAAYFCASSPWTDGLSSYNEQFFGPGTRLTVL.

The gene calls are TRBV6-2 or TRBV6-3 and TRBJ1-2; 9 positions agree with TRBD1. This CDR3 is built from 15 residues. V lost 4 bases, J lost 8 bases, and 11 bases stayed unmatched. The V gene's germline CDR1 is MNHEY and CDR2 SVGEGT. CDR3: CASSSGQGRSHGYTF. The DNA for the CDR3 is TGTGCCAGCAGTTCGGGACAGGGTCGGTCTCACGGCTACACCTTC.

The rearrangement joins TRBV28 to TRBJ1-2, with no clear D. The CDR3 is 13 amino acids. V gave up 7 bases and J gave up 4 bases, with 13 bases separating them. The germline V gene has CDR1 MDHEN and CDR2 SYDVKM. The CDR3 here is CASTYTRGYGYTF. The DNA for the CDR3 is TGTGCCAGCACCTATACCCGGGGCTATGGCTACACCTTC.

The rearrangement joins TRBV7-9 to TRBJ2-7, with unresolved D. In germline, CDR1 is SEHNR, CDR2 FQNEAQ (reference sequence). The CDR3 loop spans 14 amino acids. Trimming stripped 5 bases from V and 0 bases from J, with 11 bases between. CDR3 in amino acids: CASSDDTSSYEQYF. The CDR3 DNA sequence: TGTGCCAGCAGCGATGACACGAGCTCCTACGAGCAGTACTTC.

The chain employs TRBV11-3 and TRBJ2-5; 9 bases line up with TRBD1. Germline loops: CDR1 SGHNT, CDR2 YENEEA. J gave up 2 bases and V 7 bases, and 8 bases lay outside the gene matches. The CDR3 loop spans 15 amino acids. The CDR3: CASTLDRGPQETQYF. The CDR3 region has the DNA TGTGCCAGCACCTTGGACAGGGGCCCTCAAGAGACCCAGTACTTC.

The DNA for the CDR3 is TGTGCCAGCAGCCAAGATGGCGCGGGGGGCAGGGACAATGAGCAGTTCTTC. Translating it yields CASSQDGAGGRDNEQFF. The V gene is TRBV3-1 (or the pseudogene TRBV3-2), the J gene TRBJ2-1, with 8 bases aligning to TRBD2. The V segment lost 0 bases and the J segment 5 bases; nucleotides outside the gene matches: 9. CDR3 length: 17 amino acids. CDR1 and CDR2 from the germline V gene are LGHDT and YNNKEL (reference sequence).

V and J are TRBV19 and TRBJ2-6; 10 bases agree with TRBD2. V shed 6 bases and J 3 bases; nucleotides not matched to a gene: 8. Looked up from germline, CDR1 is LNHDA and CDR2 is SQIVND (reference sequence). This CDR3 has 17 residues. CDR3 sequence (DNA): TGTGCCAGTAGAGCCAGCGGGGGGGTTGGTGGGGCCAACGTCCTGACTTTC. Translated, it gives CASRASGGVGGANVLTF. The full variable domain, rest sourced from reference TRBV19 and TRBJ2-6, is DGGITQSPKYLFRKEGQNVTLSCEQNLNHDAMYWYRQDPGQGLRLIYYSQIVNDFQKGDIAEGYSVSREKKESFPLTVTSAQKNPTAFYLCASRASGGVGGANVLTFGAGSRLTVL.

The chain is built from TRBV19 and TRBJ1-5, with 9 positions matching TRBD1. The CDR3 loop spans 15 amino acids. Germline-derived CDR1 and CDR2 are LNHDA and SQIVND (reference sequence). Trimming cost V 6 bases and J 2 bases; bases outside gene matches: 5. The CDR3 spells CASREQGAGNQPQHF. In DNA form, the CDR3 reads TGTGCCAGTAGGGAACAGGGGGCAGGCAATCAGCCCCAGCATTTT.

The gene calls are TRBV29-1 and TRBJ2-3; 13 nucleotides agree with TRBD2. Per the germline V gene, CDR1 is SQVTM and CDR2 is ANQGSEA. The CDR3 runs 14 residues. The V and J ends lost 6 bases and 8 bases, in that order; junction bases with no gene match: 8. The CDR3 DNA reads TGCAGCGTGGCACTAGCGGGAGGGCCGGGTACGCAGTATTTT. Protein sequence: CSVALAGGPGTQYF.

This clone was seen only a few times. This CDR3 reads CASSLLVVGDTEAFF. The CDR3 DNA reads as TGCGCCAGCAGCCTACTGGTGGTAGGAGACACTGAAGCTTTCTTT. The rearrangement joins TRBV4-3 to TRBJ1-1, with D uncertain. The germline V gene encodes CDR1 LGHNA and CDR2 YSLEER. V gave up 4 bases and J gave up 3 bases, with 15 bases separating them. The CDR3 is 15 residues long.

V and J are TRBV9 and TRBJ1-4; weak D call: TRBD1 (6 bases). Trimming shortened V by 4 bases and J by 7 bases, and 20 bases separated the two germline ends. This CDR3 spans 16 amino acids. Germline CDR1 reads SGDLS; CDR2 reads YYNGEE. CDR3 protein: CASSLRGGMEGEKLFF. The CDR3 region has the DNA TGTGCCAGCAGCCTCCGCGGGGGCATGGAGGGTGAAAAACTGTTTTTT.

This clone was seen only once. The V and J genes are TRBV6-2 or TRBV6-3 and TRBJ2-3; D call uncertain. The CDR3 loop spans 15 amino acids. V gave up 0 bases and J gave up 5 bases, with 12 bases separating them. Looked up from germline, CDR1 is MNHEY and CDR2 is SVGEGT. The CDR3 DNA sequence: TGTGCCAGCAGTTACTCGAAAGTAGATCTAGATACGCAGTATTTT. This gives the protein CASSYSKVDLDTQYF.